Below, 20 T cell receptor beta chains from the same sample are listed, as sequenced in a study of molecular identifiers for immune sequencing clone quantification. TCRdb re-analysed the PCR reads in MiXCR, keeping a single row per CDR3 protein. Of about 640,000 distinct CDR3 sequences in the sample, 20% are singletons; the top ten hold about 0.9%. Sequences were obtained from naive CD8+ T cells from blood, with Jurkat cell RNA spiked in. Subset defined: FACS-sorted CD8+CD4-CCR7+CD45RA+ naive T cells. The receptors were sampled from a human donor in good health. Some libraries in this study had Jurkat cell RNA spiked in.

This clonotype occurred many times. The rearrangement joins TRBV7-6 to TRBJ1-1; D unresolved. CDR3 length: 14 residues. CDR1 and CDR2 (germline): SGHVS, FNYEAQ. Trimming cost V 5 bases and J 4 bases, with 14 bases left between them. The DNA of the CDR3 is TGTGCCAGCAGCCAAGACATCTACTCCACTGAAGCTTTCTTT. Translating it yields CASSQDIYSTEAFF. Full variable domain (missing parts from reference TRBV7-6 and TRBJ1-1): GAGVSQSPRYKVTKRGQDVALRCDPISGHVSLYWYRQALGQGPEFLTYFNYEAQQDKSGLPNDRFSAERPEGSISTLTIQRTEQRDSAMYRCASSQDIYSTEAFFGQGTRLTVV.

The genes are TRBV19 and TRBJ2-7; 10 nucleotides line up with TRBD1. The CDR3 is 15 amino acids. The V segment lost 3 bases and the J segment 3 bases; nucleotides outside the gene matches: 5. Germline CDR1 reads LNHDA; CDR2 reads SQIVND (reference sequence). The CDR3 here is CASSIGQGDYYEQYF. The DNA of the CDR3 is TGTGCCAGTAGTATCGGACAGGGGGACTACTACGAGCAGTACTTC.

There are many counts of this clonotype. The rearrangement uses TRBV29-1 and TRBJ1-1, with 7 bases fitting TRBD1. CDR3 length: 16 amino acids. Germline CDR1 reads SQVTM; CDR2 reads ANQGSEA. The junction had 13 bases not matched to a gene; V was cut back by 5 bases and J by 1 base. CDR3 amino acids: CSVKGAEGARNTEAFF. The CDR3 bases are TGCAGCGTTAAGGGGGCCGAAGGGGCTCGGAACACTGAAGCTTTCTTT. The variable domain in full, completed from reference TRBV29-1 and TRBJ1-1, reads SAVISQKPSRDICQRGTSLTIQCQVDSQVTMMFWYRQQPGQSLTLIATANQGSEATYESGFVIDKFPISRPNLTFSTLTVSNMSPEDSSIYLCSVKGAEGARNTEAFFGQGTRLTVV.

Comments on this clonotype: A much bigger clone sits one base away, suggesting this may be a read error. This chain joins TRBV6-2 or TRBV6-3 and TRBJ1-1, with TRBD1 identical over 7 bases. There are 13 residues in the CDR3. The germline CDR1 and CDR2 sequences are MNHEY and SVGEGT. The CDR3 protein is CAGSYNRGTEAFF. The CDR3 bases are TGTGCCGGCAGTTACAACAGGGGCACTGAAGCTTTCTTT.

V is TRBV11-2 and J is TRBJ1-1, with 7 bases that match TRBD1. Germline V CDR1 and CDR2: SGHAT, FQNNGV. The CDR3 extends over 13 amino acids. V gave up 6 bases and J gave up 2 bases; unmatched junction bases: 3. CDR3 protein: CASRTGINTEAFF. CDR3 in DNA: TGTGCCAGCAGGACAGGGATAAACACTGAAGCTTTCTTT.

The chain couples TRBV2 to TRBJ2-7; no clear D gene. V was trimmed by 8 bases and J by 1 base, leaving 3 bases between them. Germline assignment: CDR1 SNHLY and CDR2 FYNNEI. The CDR3 loop spans 10 amino acids. The CDR3 sequence: CASQSYEQYF. The CDR3 DNA reads as TGTGCCAGCCAATCCTACGAGCAGTACTTC.

This clonotype occurred a few times. The chain joins TRBV4-1 to TRBJ1-5; perhaps TRBD1 as D (5 bases). CDR1 and CDR2 from the germline V gene are MGHRA and YSYEKL. V lost 2 bases and J lost 7, with 12 bases in between. The CDR3 is 14 amino acids. CDR3 nucleotide sequence: TGCGCCAGCAGCCAACAGGGACGCGGGCAGCCCCAGCATTTT. This codes for CASSQQGRGQPQHF.

Ten or more counts support this clonotype. DNA for the CDR3: TGTGCCAGCAGTTTGAGCAGGGAGATTGTGAACACTGAAGCTTTCTTT. Its translation is CASSLSREIVNTEAFF. The chain joins TRBV28 to TRBJ1-1, with D perhaps matching TRBD1 (5 bases). Trimming stripped 3 bases from V and 0 bases from J, with 14 bases between. In germline, CDR1 is MDHEN, CDR2 SYDVKM. The CDR3 covers 16 residues.

This clonotype showed up many times. The rearrangement joins TRBV29-1 to TRBJ1-2; D is ambiguous. Germline values: CDR1 SQVTM, CDR2 ANQGSEA. This CDR3 is built from 13 residues. V was pared by 0 bases and J by 6 bases, with 11 bases between. The CDR3, as DNA: TGCAGCGTTGAAGAGACTGACCGTCATGGCTACACCTTC. Translated: CSVEETDRHGYTF.

In its sample, this clonotype was seen many times. The chain uses TRBV20-1 and TRBJ1-4, with 7 bases that match TRBD1. CDR1 is DFQATT and CDR2 is SNEGSKA in the germline V gene (reference sequence). CDR3 length: 15 amino acids. Trimming removed 3 bases from V and 8 bases from J; junction bases left unmatched: 12. CDR3 bases: TGCAGTGCTAGGGGTCGGACAGGCTTAGAAGAAAAACTGTTTTTT. It is translated as CSARGRTGLEEKLFF.

Regarding this clonotype: Possible read error: a much larger clone is one base away. This chain links TRBV27 with TRBJ2-5, with D uncertain. From germline, CDR1 is MNHEY and CDR2 SMNVEV (reference sequence). The V end lost 5 bases, the J end lost 5 bases, and 12 bases lay between the germline ends. CDR3 size: 13 residues. The chain's CDR3 is CASSDDNFETQYF. CDR3 coding DNA: TGTGCCAGCAGTGATGATAATTTTGAGACCCAGTACTTC.

At least ten counts were recorded for this clonotype. The rearrangement links TRBV4-1 to TRBJ2-7, with 10 bases aligning to TRBD1. With 3 bases clipped from V and 3 bases from J, the junction kept 5 bases outside the gene matches. Germline-derived CDR1 and CDR2 are MGHRA and YSYEKL. The CDR3 has 15 amino acids. The CDR3 bases are TGCGCCAGCAGCCAGAGGGGACAGGGGATCTACGAGCAGTACTTC. This sequence encodes CASSQRGQGIYEQYF.

This clonotype was counted between two and nine times. This rearrangement joins TRBV10-3 to TRBJ2-5; 7 bases agree with TRBD1. From germline, CDR1 is ENHRY and CDR2 SYGVKD. The CDR3 extends over 15 amino acids. Trimming cost V 0 bases and J 5 bases; bases outside gene matches: 6. The CDR3 loop is CAISESTGIGETQYF. Here the CDR3 DNA reads TGTGCCATCAGTGAGTCGACAGGGATAGGGGAGACCCAGTACTTC.

This clonotype was picked up a small number of times. J is TRBJ2-7 and V is TRBV20-1; TRBD1 is a possible D gene (6 bases). Trimming stripped 6 bases from V and 4 bases from J, with 19 bases between. Germline V gene lookup returns CDR1 DFQATT and CDR2 SNEGSKA (reference sequence). This CDR3 comprises 14 residues. Here the CDR3 DNA reads TGCAGTGCGCCTACAGGGATCCTCTTGTACGAGCAGTACTTC. It yields the protein CSAPTGILLYEQYF.

This clonotype showed up just a few times. This may be a read error, as it is one base from a much larger clone. V gene TRBV7-9 combines with J gene TRBJ2-2; D perhaps matches TRBD1 (7 bases). Germline lookup yields CDR1 SEHNR and CDR2 FQNEAQ (reference sequence). There are 18 residues in the CDR3. CDR3: CASSPPQTGFANTGGLFF. CDR3 bases: TGTGCCAGCAGCCCGCCCCAGACAGGGTTCGCGAACACCGGGGGGCTGTTTTTT.

The chain recombines TRBV12-3 or TRBV12-4 with TRBJ1-2; TRBD1 might be the D (5 bases). Between the trimmed V and J ends, which lost 6 bases and 4 bases, there was a span of 12 bases. The CDR3 is made up of 13 amino acids. The CDR3 nucleotides read TGTGCCAGCAGCCACGACAGAAGCTATGGCTACACCTTC. The encoded protein is CASSHDRSYGYTF.

V gene TRBV27 combines with J gene TRBJ2-5, with 9 bases fitting TRBD1. CDR1 is MNHEY and CDR2 is SMNVEV in the germline V gene (reference sequence). The CDR3 length is 13 residues. V shed 5 bases, J shed 5 bases, and the junction held 3 bases outside the gene matches. The CDR3, as DNA: TGTGCCAGCAGTCCCGACAGGGGGGAGACCCAGTACTTC. Translation gives CASSPDRGETQYF.

This clonotype turned up a few times. The V and J genes are TRBV6-5 and TRBJ2-2, with TRBD2 identical over 14 bases. The CDR3 extends over 17 amino acids. Germline CDR1 is MNHEY and CDR2 is SVGAGI. V dropped 5 bases and J dropped 7; count of bases not matched to a gene: 9. The CDR3 bases are TGTGCCAGCAGTGGAACGGGACTAGCGGGAGAGGACGGGGAGCTGTTTTTT. It is translated as CASSGTGLAGEDGELFF.

On this clonotype itself: One end of the junction does not line up with germline, which may come from a read error. The chain is built from TRBV5-4 and TRBJ1-1; the D is unclear. The CDR3 spans 12 residues. Germline loops: CDR1 SGHNT, CDR2 YYREEE (reference sequence). CDR3 bases: TGTGCCGGCAGCGGCACCGGCGTTGAAGCTTTCTTT. This translates into CAGSGTGVEAFF.

Details on this clonotype: At one boundary the junction diverges from the germline segment, which might be a read error. The rearrangement joins TRBV7-8 to TRBJ1-1; the D gene is possibly TRBD1 (6 bases). The CDR3 loop spans 17 amino acids. Germline lookup yields CDR1 SGHVS and CDR2 FQNEAQ. The CDR3 region has the DNA TGTGCCAGCAGCTTAGCGTGGGGCAGGGGAGGGGACACTGAAGCTTTCTTC. Its translation is CASSLAWGRGGDTEAFF.